The rows below give T cell receptor beta chains drawn from one sample of a study of blood T cell repertoires in COVID-19. Sequencing used immunoSEQ multiplex PCR; TCRdb keeps in-frame clones, though not all of them. The sample includes 150,000 to 200,000 clones, 84% of them seen just once. Specimen: peripheral blood. These receptors originate from a woman at least 80 years old with COVID-19, enrolled during active disease. Both conserved end residues are part of each CDR3. The order of the fields is J gene, V gene, CDR3 protein.

TRBJ1-5	TRBV6-5	CASSTQGFQPQHF
TRBJ2-3	TRBV27	CASSSADTQYF
TRBJ2-2	TRBV9	CASSSQTQRTGELFF
TRBJ1-5	TRBV4-2	CASSQGGGVQPQHF
TRBJ2-7	TRBV18	CASSPAAGEYEQYF
TRBJ2-5	TRBV7-2	CASSLGLAVQETQYF
TRBJ2-1	TRBV28	CASSSPSGGPYNEQFF
TRBJ1-2	TRBV20-1	CSADVDSGYTF
TRBJ1-1	TRBV2	CASTGQGAHTEAFF
TRBJ2-7	TRBV23-1	CASSQYLPPGLAGLSYEQYF
TRBJ1-3	TRBV6-5	CASTLQGGNTIYF
TRBJ1-2	TRBV6-5	CASIRYGYTF
TRBJ1-5	TRBV27	CASSLYRVGQPQHF
TRBJ2-2	TRBV29-1	CSVGGLAGGPVTGELFF
TRBJ1-5	TRBV10-2	CASGGERGIGNQPQHF
TRBJ1-4	TRBV10-3	CAISPRDSNEKLFF
TRBJ2-3	TRBV5-1	CASSLGQGSDTQYF
TRBJ1-2	TRBV18	CASNRRTAVLNYGYTF
TRBJ1-5	TRBV7-8	CASSLGTGLNQPQHF
TRBJ1-1	TRBV10-3	CAISELRDGGTTEAFF
TRBJ2-2	TRBV6-5	CASSPTSGRAGELFF
TRBJ2-5	TRBV5-6	CASSLAGGRETQYF
TRBJ2-7	TRBV28	CASSLLAGVPYEQYF
TRBJ1-3	TRBV5-6	CASSLRGTALSGNTIYF
TRBJ1-5	TRBV10-3	CAIRNNSFNQPQHF
TRBJ1-2	TRBV7-2	CASTQGAYYGYTF
TRBJ1-4	TRBV11-2	CASSFRTSLVPEKLFF
TRBJ2-5	TRBV18	CASSPQTGLETQYF
TRBJ2-5	TRBV5-1	CASSPWARETQYF
TRBJ2-7	TRBV7-3	CASSRDSSYEQYF
TRBJ1-2	TRBV10-3	CAISGQGDYGYTF
TRBJ2-7	TRBV2	CASSEGTGSYEQYF
TRBJ2-5	TRBV7-9	CASTWLRSVEETQYF
TRBJ2-7	TRBV5-4	CASSFSGTGHRQYF
TRBJ2-1	TRBV11-2	CASSLDAAYNEQFF
TRBJ1-1	TRBV7-2	CASSPRGQGTNTEAFF
TRBJ1-1	TRBV30	CAWRSPSWTEAFF
TRBJ1-6	TRBV25-1	CASSVTPYSPLHF
TRBJ1-3	TRBV18	CASSPDRGDTIYF
TRBJ1-2	TRBV27	CASSLKGNYGYTF
TRBJ2-7	TRBV24-1	CATSDAGTGTHEQYF
TRBJ1-1	TRBV11-3	CASSLSGVNTEAFF
TRBJ1-4	TRBV5-1	CASSLGQGGEKLFF
TRBJ2-2	TRBV11-1	CASSLFGGDRELFF
TRBJ1-2	TRBV29-1	CSVEYVTGYGYTF
TRBJ2-3	TRBV18	CASSPLTSGRGTDTQYF
TRBJ2-5	TRBV19	CASSIDLDRQETQYF
TRBJ2-3	TRBV3-1/TRBV3-2	CASSRTSGRGTDTQYF
TRBJ2-7	TRBV7-9	CASSLREIAGPSYEQYF
TRBJ2-4	TRBV25-1	CASSGLGLAKNIQYF
TRBJ2-1	TRBV5-1	CASSLSSGATNEQFF
TRBJ2-7	TRBV7-6	CASSLARGVGEQYF